These 7 T cell receptor beta chains came from one sample sequenced in a study of identical twins. TCRdb redid the calling of the 5' RACE reads with MiXCR, one entry per CDR3 protein. The sample shows 350,000 to 600,000 distinct CDR3 sequences, approximately 14% of them seen only once. A further study also used this sample, focusing on yellow fever vaccine responses in identical twins.

The material sequenced was CD4+ T cells sorted from blood. These TCRs come from a woman in her late teens or twenties in good health.

The chain couples TRBV9 to TRBJ2-7; 9 bases line up with TRBD1. The germline V gene has CDR1 SGDLS and CDR2 YYNGEE. The trim removed 0 bases at V and 6 bases at J, leaving 7 bases unmatched. The CDR3 is 15 residues long. CDR3 DNA: TGTGCCAGCAGCGTAGCTCCGGGACAGGGAGGCGAGCAGTACTTC. Amino acid sequence: CASSVAPGQGGEQYF.

This clonotype was observed many times. This rearrangement joins TRBV4-2 to TRBJ2-3; a weak D match, TRBD2 (5 bases). The germline V gene encodes CDR1 LGHNA and CDR2 YNFKEQ. The CDR3 covers 14 residues. The V end was cut by 0 bases, the J end by 4 bases, with 8 bases between. CDR3 residues: CASSQDSAADTQYF. CDR3 DNA: TGTGCCAGCAGCCAAGATAGCGCGGCAGATACGCAGTATTTT.

V usage is TRBV18 and J usage is TRBJ2-5; a possible D gene is TRBD2 (5 bases). The CDR3 sequence is 14 residues long. Germline-derived CDR1 and CDR2 are KGHSH and LQKENI. Trimming removed 4 bases at V and 1 base at J, with 10 bases between. This CDR3 is CASSLSVIQETQYF. DNA for the CDR3: TGTGCCAGCTCACTTAGCGTCATCCAAGAGACCCAGTACTTC.

The chain has TRBV6-2 or TRBV6-3 and TRBJ2-1, with 8 positions matching TRBD2. Unmatched junction bases numbered 21, after V lost 2 bases and J lost 9 bases. Germline V gene sequence: CDR1 MNHEY, CDR2 SVGEGT. The CDR3 spans 19 residues. Here the CDR3 DNA reads TGTGCCAGCAGTTACAGGAAGGGAGCGGGAGTAGGCCCGGCCAGTGAGCAGTTCTTC. Translation gives CASSYRKGAGVGPASEQFF.

The chain uses TRBV25-1 and TRBJ2-6, with D hard to call. CDR1 and CDR2 (germline): MGHDK, SYGVNS. The CDR3 length is 13 residues. Trimming took 5 bases from V and 4 from J, leaving 6 bases between them. CDR3 sequence: CASSTRGANVLTF. The CDR3 bases are TGTGCCAGCAGTACAAGGGGGGCCAACGTCCTGACTTTC. The full variable domain, with the rest looked up from reference TRBV25-1 and TRBJ2-6, is EADIYQTPRYLVIGTGKKITLECSQTMGHDKMYWYQQDPGMELHLIHYSYGVNSTEKGDLSSESTVSRIRTEHFPLTLESARPSHTSQYLCASSTRGANVLTFGAGSRLTVL.

This clonotype showed up just a few times. J is TRBJ2-7 and V is TRBV7-2; D might be TRBD1 (6 bases). Germline CDR1 and CDR2: SGHTA and FQGNSA. The CDR3 spans 13 residues. Trimming took off 8 bases at V and 2 bases at J, with 13 bases between the two ends. CDR3 nucleotide sequence: TGTGCCAGCGCCAGACAGGTTACCTACGAGCAGTACTTC. As protein: CASARQVTYEQYF.

This clonotype came up many times. The rearrangement uses TRBV9 and TRBJ2-5; 10 positions agree with TRBD1. CDR3 length: 14 residues. Germline CDR1 SGDLS, CDR2 YYNGEE. V lost 3 bases and J lost 4; bases outside the gene matches: 3. Here the CDR3 reads CASSGTGGRETQYF. For the CDR3, the DNA is TGTGCCAGCAGCGGGACAGGGGGTAGAGAGACCCAGTACTTC.